This TCR beta chain was observed in a study of control samples from healthy donors and cancer patients. The CDR3 is 14 residues long. Germline CDR1 and CDR2: KGHDR and SFDVKD. The V and J ends lost 7 bases and 3 bases respectively, with 12 bases between them. Here immunoSEQ multiplex PCR was the method, and the copy in TCRdb shows in-frame clones only, minus some. Altogether approximately 150,000 clones are present, roughly nine tenths being singletons, with the ten largest covering roughly 0.7%. This sequence was found in a woman aged 30 to 39 in good health. The specimen was blood. The chain has TRBV24-1 and TRBJ1-5; D is unresolved. The CDR3 DNA is TGTGCCACCAGCAAAGACGGCTACAATCAGCCCCAGCATTTT. Translation gives CATSKDGYNQPQHF.